This record covers a single TCR beta chain. This table comes from immunoSEQ multiplex PCR, and its TCRdb copy is limited to in-frame clones, with some not included. The data show 86,000 or so clones, with roughly 78% seen just once and about 1.2% held by the top ten. CDR1 LGHDT and CDR2 YNNKEL come from the germline V gene (reference sequence). V dropped 10 bases and J dropped 5; count of bases not matched to a gene: 18. The CDR3 contains 18 residues. The data were taken from a study of blood T cell repertoires in COVID-19. The chain employs TRBV3-1 (or the pseudogene TRBV3-2) and TRBJ2-2, with 11 positions matching TRBD2. The sample taken for sequencing was peripheral blood. This sequence was found in a woman over 75 with acute or convalescent COVID-19. The CDR3 reads CATSGTSGTGRWTGELFF. DNA of the CDR3: TGTGCCACCTCTGGGACTAGCGGCACAGGGAGGTGGACCGGGGAGCTGTTTTTT.